Listed below are T cell receptor beta chains from one sample, sequenced in a study of PD-1 blockade in classical Hodgkin lymphoma. Clones were sequenced by immunoSEQ multiplex PCR, and TCRdb holds only the in-frame ones, with some missing. The data show more than 30,000 clones, around 90% seen once. Material: peripheral blood mononuclear cells (PBMCs), obtained before the second cycle of nivolumab. These receptors were taken from a human donor with classical Hodgkin lymphoma. CDR3s include the opening cysteine and the closing phenylalanine or tryptophan. The D gene is left open where the match is weak. Size tells how often a clone was seen (once, few, many) or the class of an expanded clone, and some rows leave it out.

j_call	v_call	clone_size	d_call	cdr3_aa	cdr3_nt
TRBJ2-3	TRBV18	.	.	CASSPPAARDTQYF	TGTGCCAGCTCACCACCGGCCGCCCGGGATACGCAGTATTTT
TRBJ1-2	TRBV5-1	.	.	CASSLASDSYGYTF	TGCGCCAGCAGCTTGGCCTCGGACAGTTATGGCTACACCTTC
TRBJ2-3	TRBV19	.	.	CASSTDRITDTQYF	TGTGCCAGTAGTACGGACAGAATTACAGATACGCAGTATTTT
TRBJ1-1	TRBV6-5	.	.	CASSYSFSWTEAFF	TGTGCCAGCAGTTACTCGTTTAGCTGGACTGAAGCTTTCTTT
TRBJ1-3	TRBV21-1	.	.	CASSTRRNTIYF	TGTGCCAGCAGTACAAGAAGGAACACCATATATTTT
TRBJ2-2	TRBV10-3	.	TRBD2	CAILRTSGKNGGELFF	TGTGCCATCCTTCGGACTAGCGGGAAAAATGGCGGGGAGCTGTTTTTT
TRBJ1-5	TRBV5-5	.	TRBD1	CASSFIGGGNQPQHF	TGTGCCAGCAGCTTTATAGGGGGCGGCAATCAGCCCCAGCATTTT
TRBJ1-2	TRBV7-6	.	.	CASSPLEGMGYTF	TGTGCCAGCAGCCCTTTGGAGGGGATGGGCTACACCTTC
TRBJ1-3	TRBV5-4	.	.	CASSFGGISGNTIYF	TGTGCCAGCAGCTTCGGGGGAATCTCTGGAAACACCATATATTTT
TRBJ2-3	TRBV18	.	TRBD2	CASSQRTSGYTTDTQYF	TGTGCCAGCTCACAACGGACTAGCGGGTATACCACAGATACGCAGTATTTT
TRBJ2-7	TRBV30	once	.	CAWRDRLAYEQYF	TGTGCCTGGAGGGACAGATTAGCCTACGAGCAGTACTTC
TRBJ2-3	TRBV9	.	.	CASSGASVSTDTQYF	TGTGCCAGCAGCGGGGCCAGCGTTAGCACAGATACGCAGTATTTT
TRBJ2-3	TRBV7-3	.	TRBD2	CASSLLAGGKDTQYF	TGTGCCAGCAGCCTACTAGCGGGAGGAAAAGATACGCAGTATTTT
TRBJ2-7	TRBV27	.	.	CASSFGRTSYEQYF	TGTGCCAGCAGTTTCGGACGGACCTCCTACGAGCAGTACTTC
TRBJ2-7	TRBV6-6	.	.	CASDAGSPREQYF	TGTGCCAGCGATGCGGGCTCCCCCCGGGAGCAGTACTTC
TRBJ1-1	TRBV6-1	once	.	CASSERRNTEAFF	TGTGCCAGCAGTGAAAGGCGGAACACTGAAGCTTTCTTT
TRBJ2-5	TRBV5-1	.	TRBD2	CASSLTSGRSETQYF	TGCGCCAGCAGCTTGACTAGCGGGAGATCGGAGACCCAGTACTTC
TRBJ2-7	TRBV10-2	.	.	CATNLEGGPYEQYF	TGCGCCACCAACCTGGAAGGAGGGCCCTACGAGCAGTACTTC
TRBJ1-2	TRBV5-1	.	.	CASSLTDGYGYTF	TGCGCCAGCAGCTTGACAGATGGCTATGGCTACACCTTC
TRBJ1-1	TRBV19	.	TRBD1	CASSIGQGRNWGTEAFF	TGTGCCAGTAGTATAGGACAGGGTAGGAATTGGGGCACTGAAGCTTTCTTT
TRBJ2-1	TRBV6-5	.	.	CASSYPEQFF	TGTGCCAGCAGTTACCCCGAGCAGTTCTTC
TRBJ1-1	TRBV2	.	.	CASSVRGDTEAFF	TGTGCCAGCAGTGTGCGGGGGGACACTGAAGCTTTCTTT
TRBJ2-7	TRBV19	.	.	CASSQTGYEQYF	TGTGCCAGTAGCCAGACAGGATACGAGCAGTACTTC
TRBJ2-7	TRBV6-1	.	.	CASSAQNSYEQYF	TGTGCCAGCAGTGCCCAGAACTCCTACGAGCAGTACTTC
TRBJ2-7	TRBV29-1	.	TRBD2	CSVRLAGEQYF	TGCAGCGTCCGACTAGCGGGAGAGCAGTACTTC
TRBJ2-5	TRBV6-4	.	TRBD1	CASSRTGGFQETQYF	TGTGCCAGCAGTCGGACAGGGGGCTTCCAAGAGACCCAGTACTTC
TRBJ2-1	TRBV28	.	TRBD2	CASSLLAGVVNEQFF	TGTGCCAGCAGTTTACTAGCGGGAGTTGTAAATGAGCAGTTCTTC
TRBJ2-7	TRBV5-1	.	TRBD1	CASSLGQGTWYEQYF	TGCGCCAGCAGCTTGGGACAGGGGACCTGGTACGAGCAGTACTTC
TRBJ2-3	TRBV9	once	.	CASSQPTDTQYF	TGTGCCAGCTCCCAACCCACAGATACGCAGTATTTT
TRBJ2-7	TRBV18	.	TRBD2	CASSRAGGYEQYF	TGTGCCAGCTCACGAGCGGGAGGCTACGAGCAGTACTTC
TRBJ2-7	TRBV10-3	.	.	CAISEGDRTSYEQYF	TGTGCCATCAGTGAAGGGGACCGAACCTCCTACGAGCAGTACTTC
TRBJ2-7	TRBV6-1	.	.	CASSEIPKQYF	TGTGCCAGCAGTGAAATACCCAAGCAGTACTTC
TRBJ2-5	TRBV2	.	TRBD1	CASTQDREETQYF	TGTGCCAGCACCCAGGACAGGGAAGAGACCCAGTACTTC
TRBJ2-7	TRBV28	.	.	CASSYHLSYEQYF	TGTGCCAGCAGTTATCATCTGTCCTACGAGCAGTACTTC
TRBJ2-7	TRBV5-6	.	.	CASSLGVTMTYEQYF	TGTGCCAGCAGCTTGGGAGTGACAATGACGTACGAGCAGTACTTC
TRBJ1-4	TRBV6-1	few	.	CASTTGAGEKLFF	TGTGCCAGCACCACGGGGGCCGGCGAAAAACTGTTTTTT
TRBJ1-2	TRBV19	.	.	CASRQNLKSPYGYTF	TGTGCCAGCCGACAGAACCTTAAATCTCCTTATGGCTACACCTTC
TRBJ2-2	TRBV7-9	.	TRBD2	CASSLWTRSATGELFF	TGTGCCAGCAGCTTGTGGACTAGGTCGGCGACCGGGGAGCTGTTTTTT